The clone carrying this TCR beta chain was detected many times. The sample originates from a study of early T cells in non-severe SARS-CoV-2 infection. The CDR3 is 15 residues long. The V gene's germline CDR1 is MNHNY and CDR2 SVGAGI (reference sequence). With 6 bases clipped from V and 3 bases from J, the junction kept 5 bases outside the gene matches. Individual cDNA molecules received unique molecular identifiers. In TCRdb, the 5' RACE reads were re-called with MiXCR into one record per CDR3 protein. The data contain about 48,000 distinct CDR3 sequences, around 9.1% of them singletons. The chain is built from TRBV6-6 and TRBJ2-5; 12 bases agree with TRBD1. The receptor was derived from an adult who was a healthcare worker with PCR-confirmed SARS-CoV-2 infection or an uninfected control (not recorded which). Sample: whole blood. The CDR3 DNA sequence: TGTGCCAGCAGCGCCGGGACAGGGGGCGAAGAGACCCAGTACTTC. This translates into CASSAGTGGEETQYF.